These 17 T cell receptor beta chains originate from one sample sequenced in a study of blood T cell repertoires in COVID-19. Sequencing was performed with immunoSEQ multiplex PCR; in TCRdb, only in-frame clones are kept and a portion is missing. The table records roughly 280,000 clones, about 87% of them present only once. Sample: PBMCs or T cells enriched from blood (not recorded which). These receptors all come from a woman aged 50 to 60 who had recovered from COVID-19.

V usage is TRBV6-5 and J usage is TRBJ1-1, with D possibly being TRBD1 (6 bases). Germline lookup yields CDR1 MNHEY and CDR2 SVGAGI. This CDR3 contains 12 residues. With 6 bases removed from V and 11 bases from J, the gap between germline ends came to 16 bases. Here the CDR3 DNA reads TGTGCCAGCAGCTCCACGGGGGGGGCGGCTTTCTTT. Protein product: CASSSTGGAAFF.

CDR3 sequence reads: CASSGPASGSHEQFF. CDR3 in DNA: TGTGCCAGTAGTGGGCCCGCTAGCGGGAGTCATGAGCAGTTCTTC. The chain carries TRBV19 and TRBJ2-1, with 10 bases matching TRBD2. Losses at the gene ends were 5 bases for V and 8 bases for J; bases not matched to a gene: 9. The CDR3 loop spans 15 amino acids. Germline values: CDR1 LNHDA, CDR2 SQIVND (reference sequence).

V is TRBV6-6 and J is TRBJ2-1; possibly TRBD2 for D (5 bases). The V gene lost 5 bases and the J gene lost 2 bases, with 13 bases spanning the gap. CDR1 and CDR2 (germline): MNHNY, SVGAGI (reference sequence). This CDR3 is built from 15 residues. This chain's CDR3 is CASSPLGSTYNEQFF. CDR3 in DNA: TGTGCCAGCAGTCCACTAGGCTCCACCTACAATGAGCAGTTCTTC.

This clone was counted ten times or more. V and J are TRBV2 and TRBJ2-3, with a weak D call TRBD2 (6 bases). CDR1 is SNHLY, CDR2 FYNNEI, per germline. The CDR3 consists of 16 residues. V shed 10 bases and J shed 4 bases, with 24 bases lying between them. CDR3 residues: CATLEVSGRRADTQYF. The CDR3 DNA follows: TGTGCCACCCTCGAAGTCAGCGGAAGGAGGGCAGATACGCAGTATTTT.

V gene TRBV10-3 combines with J gene TRBJ1-1; D remains unclear. V was clipped by 11 bases and J by 3 bases, with 16 bases between them. The CDR3 covers 13 residues. Germline loops: CDR1 ENHRY, CDR2 SYGVKD. CDR3 DNA: TGTGCCTCCACTCGGGAGGCCTACACTGAAGCTTTCTTT. This gives the protein CASTREAYTEAFF.

The genes are TRBV28 and TRBJ2-5, with 11 nucleotides matching TRBD2. Germline V gives CDR1 MDHEN, CDR2 SYDVKM. The CDR3 length is 15 residues. The junction had 4 bases not matched to a gene; V was cut back by 1 base and J by 6 bases. In nucleotides, the CDR3 is TGTGCCAGCAGTTTATCGACTAGCGGGATGAAGACCCAGTACTTC. Translating gives CASSLSTSGMKTQYF.

This chain connects TRBV23-1 to TRBJ1-4, with 8 nucleotides matching TRBD1. TRBV23-1 belongs to the ORF category, with a function that is uncertain. CDR3 length: 18 residues. V was clipped by 0 bases and J by 8 bases; unmatched bases: 14. The CDR3, as DNA: TGCGCCAGCAGTCAATCGTCCCAGGGGGCAGGGCCTTGGGAAAAACTGTTTTTT. It translates to CASSQSSQGAGPWEKLFF.

V and J are TRBV5-6 and TRBJ1-1, with D possibly being TRBD1 (5 bases). The CDR3 has 13 residues. V lost 0 bases and J lost 11, with 14 bases in between. Germline V gives CDR1 SGHDT, CDR2 YYEEEE. The CDR3 protein is CASSLVRVGWAFF. The CDR3 DNA is TGTGCCAGCAGCTTGGTCAGGGTTGGTTGGGCTTTCTTT.

V usage is TRBV27 and J usage is TRBJ1-1, with D possibly TRBD1 on 5 matching bases. This CDR3 is built from 16 residues. V gave up 5 bases and J gave up 8 bases, with 24 bases separating them. Per the germline V gene, CDR1 is MNHEY and CDR2 is SMNVEV (reference sequence). In nucleotides, the CDR3 is TGTGCCAGCAGTCCCATTGCGTGGGGGGAGACTCAAGAAGCTTTCTTT. It translates to CASSPIAWGETQEAFF.

This chain links TRBV2 with TRBJ1-1, with D maybe TRBD1 (5 bases). The germline V and J ends were trimmed by 4 bases and 3 bases, with 12 bases remaining between them. The V gene's germline CDR1 is SNHLY and CDR2 FYNNEI. The CDR3 is made up of 14 amino acids. In nucleotides, the CDR3 is TGTGCCAGCAGTGGACAGAGATCATACACTGAAGCTTTCTTT. This codes for CASSGQRSYTEAFF.

The J gene is TRBJ1-5, the V gene TRBV19, with unresolved D. The CDR3 loop spans 16 amino acids. Per germline, CDR1 LNHDA and CDR2 SQIVND (reference sequence). The germline V and J ends were trimmed by 0 bases and 2 bases, with 11 bases remaining between them. CDR3 sequence: CASSIDRGVGNQPQHF. In DNA form, the CDR3 reads TGTGCCAGTAGTATAGATCGGGGAGTCGGCAATCAGCCCCAGCATTTT.

The chain carries TRBV24-1 and TRBJ2-1, with 14 bases matching TRBD2. With V trimmed by 4 bases and J by 6 bases, 4 bases remained unmatched. The CDR3 is made up of 16 amino acids. CDR1 and CDR2 (germline): KGHDR, SFDVKD. The chain's CDR3 is CATSESGLAGVNEQFF. CDR3 bases: TGTGCCACCAGTGAATCGGGACTAGCGGGAGTCAATGAGCAGTTCTTC.

This chain joins TRBV18 and TRBJ1-3, with D maybe TRBD1 (5 bases). CDR1 and CDR2 (germline): KGHSH, LQKENI. V lost 4 bases and J lost 4, with 11 bases in between. This CDR3 spans 14 amino acids. CDR3 bases: TGTGCCAGCTCACGACCACAGGAAGGAAACACCATATATTTT. Protein product: CASSRPQEGNTIYF.

This clone appeared once. The V call is TRBV6-5, the J call TRBJ2-1; tentative D call: TRBD1 (7 bases). The CDR3 spans 13 residues. Germline V gives CDR1 MNHEY, CDR2 SVGAGI. Trimming pared 8 bases from V and 10 bases from J, leaving 18 bases between. The DNA of the CDR3 is TGTGCCAGCTGGGACAGCGCGGGGAGGGAGCAGTTCTTC. Translated, it gives CASWDSAGREQFF.

This clone was detected a few times. This chain joins TRBV18 and TRBJ2-1; 8 bases map to TRBD2. Looked up from germline, CDR1 is KGHSH and CDR2 is LQKENI. V was pared by 1 base and J by 7 bases, with 18 bases of the junction left unmatched. The CDR3 extends over 19 amino acids. CDR3 loop: CASSPRYALGLGFGNEQFF. The CDR3 DNA is TGTGCCAGCTCACCACGATACGCTTTGGGACTAGGTTTCGGGAATGAGCAGTTCTTC.

V and J are TRBV5-5 and TRBJ1-4; D ambiguous. CDR1 is SGHKS, CDR2 YYEKEE, per germline (reference sequence). With 4 bases removed from V and 5 bases from J, the gap between germline ends came to 12 bases. The CDR3 loop spans 14 amino acids. CDR3 region: CASSEGTGNEKLFF. Written as DNA, the CDR3 is TGTGCCAGCAGCGAGGGAACTGGAAATGAAAAACTGTTTTTT.

This chain connects TRBV19 to TRBJ2-5, with 10 positions matching TRBD2. The germline gives CDR1 LNHDA, CDR2 SQIVND (reference sequence). The trim removed 5 bases at V and 5 bases at J, leaving 14 bases unmatched. The CDR3 is made up of 17 amino acids. The chain's CDR3 is CASSAGAGGVRPETQYF. Written as DNA, the CDR3 is TGTGCCAGTAGTGCTGGAGCGGGGGGGGTCCGACCGGAGACCCAGTACTTC.